This T cell receptor beta chain was profiled in a study of control samples from healthy donors and cancer patients. Germline CDR1 reads MDHEN; CDR2 reads SYDVKM. This CDR3 has 15 amino acids. The V and J ends lost 2 bases and 7 bases respectively, with 14 bases between them. Repertoires were generated with immunoSEQ multiplex PCR, while TCRdb's copy carries only in-frame clones and drops some. The sample includes about 77,000 clones, 80% to 95% seen only once; the top ten take almost 6%. This chain connects TRBV28 to TRBJ2-2; D remains unclear. This clonotype was obtained from a woman aged 55-70 years in good health. Sequenced: blood. The CDR3, as DNA: TGTGCCAGCAGTTTACCTCCGGGTACCTACGGGGAGCTGTTTTTT. This gives the protein CASSLPPGTYGELFF.